This T cell receptor (beta chain) was found in a study of OX40 agonist ivuxolimab in advanced cancers. Background on the study: Ivuxolimab, an antibody acting as an agonist of OX40 (CD134), was used to treat patients. Mean age about 60 years, range about 23 to 79; roughly 80% male. Patients received intravenous ivuxolimab every 2 weeks at 0.01 to 10 mg/kg. Findings and limits, study-wide: CD4+ and CD8+ blood T cells expanded clonally by week 6 at 0.1 to 3.0 mg/kg.

Comments on this clone: Its specificity is unknown.

The table came from immunoSEQ multiplex PCR; TCRdb's copy has only in-frame clones and leaves some out. The repertoire holds tens of thousands of clones, around 82% seen once, with around 7.5% in the top ten. Sequences were derived from CD4+ or CD8+ T cells sorted from blood, sampled in a trial of the OX40 agonist ivuxolimab. This sequence was found in an adult with an advanced solid tumor such as melanoma, head and neck, liver or kidney cancer.

The chain's CDR3 is CASSIGSSTDTQYF. The CDR3 nucleotides read TGTGCCAGTAGTATAGGGTCTAGCACAGATACGCAGTATTTT. The chain carries TRBV19 and TRBJ2-3; D not resolved. Germline CDR1 and CDR2: LNHDA and SQIVND (reference sequence). The CDR3 spans 14 residues. V was trimmed by 1 base and J by 0 bases, leaving 5 bases between them.